Each of the 5 T cell receptor beta chains below was sequenced from the same sample in a study of cytomegalovirus exposure and HLA in healthy donors. PCR employed 60 Vbeta and 13 Jbeta primers. Assay: immunoSEQ multiplex PCR; the TCRdb copy retains only in-frame clones and omits some. The data contain 150,000 to 200,000 clones, 75% of them singletons. Sequencing was performed on PBMCs. Receptors were obtained from a woman in her thirties or forties in good health and CMV-seropositive.

The chain uses TRBV28 and TRBJ1-4, with 8 positions matching TRBD1. Germline V gene lookup returns CDR1 MDHEN and CDR2 SYDVKM. J was trimmed by 7 bases and V by 4 bases; bases with no gene match: 8. The CDR3 spans 15 residues. The CDR3 bases are TGTGCCAGCAGTTGGCGGACAGGGTTACTTGAAAAACTGTTTTTT. Its translation is CASSWRTGLLEKLFF.

The chain uses TRBV5-1 and TRBJ2-2; 8 bases line up with TRBD1. The CDR3 runs to 15 residues. V shed 5 bases, J shed 0 bases, and the junction held 3 bases outside the gene matches. From germline, CDR1 is SGHRS and CDR2 YFSETQ. In DNA, the CDR3 is TGCGCCAGCAGTCAGGACAGGGCGAACACCGGGGAGCTGTTTTTT. Translation: CASSQDRANTGELFF.

The CDR3 nucleotides read TGTGCCAGCAGCCCTCAGATGTTGGCGGGAGGGTCCTACGAGCAGTACTTC. Translating gives CASSPQMLAGGSYEQYF. This sequence joins TRBV7-2 and TRBJ2-7; 9 bases map to TRBD2. Germline CDR1 reads SGHTA; CDR2 reads FQGNSA. The CDR3 is made up of 17 amino acids. Losses at the gene ends were 5 bases for V and 1 base for J; bases not matched to a gene: 12.

This clone was observed a few times. This sequence joins TRBV7-9 and TRBJ2-5; 8 nucleotides match TRBD1. The DNA end is a closer match to TRBJ2-7, so the J assignment may be wrong. This CDR3 has 14 residues. CDR1 is SEHNR, CDR2 FQNEAQ, per germline (reference sequence). In nucleotides, the CDR3 is TGTGCCAGCAGCCCGACAGGGGCCCCCCGCGAGCAGTACTTC. As protein: CASSPTGAPREQYF.

The CDR3 nucleotides read TGTGCCAGCAGCCTAGACGGGGAGGGATCCAATGAGCAGTTCTTC. This translates into CASSLDGEGSNEQFF. The V call is TRBV6-4, the J call TRBJ2-1; 7 bases are a match to TRBD2. Germline V gene sequence: CDR1 MRHNA, CDR2 SNTAGT. The CDR3 has 15 amino acids. Trimming cost V 6 bases and J 6 bases; bases outside gene matches: 11.